This T cell receptor beta chain was sequenced in a study of blood T cell repertoires in COVID-19. Using immunoSEQ multiplex PCR, the repertoire was profiled, and TCRdb retains in-frame clones only, with some absent. Of roughly 68,000 clones listed, about 85% are singletons. The CDR3 totals 12 residues. Trimming removed 8 bases from V and 4 bases from J, with 12 bases in between. Per germline, CDR1 MDHEN and CDR2 SYDVKM. J is TRBJ2-7 and V is TRBV28, with D possibly being TRBD2 (5 bases). The clonotype originates from a woman between 45 and 65 years old with COVID-19, enrolled during active disease. The sample was peripheral blood. CDR3 nucleotide sequence: TGTGCCAGCCACAGCGGCTCGTACGAGCAGTACTTC. Its translation: CASHSGSYEQYF.